Included here is one T cell receptor beta chain sequence, with context. The antigen is undetermined. A universal primer site arose from template switching, and cDNA bore unique molecular identifiers. TCRdb passed the 5' RACE reads through MiXCR, listing each CDR3 protein once. The table shows approximately 490,000 distinct CDR3 sequences, with approximately 20% occurring only once. The record originates from a study of identical twins. Whole-study results and caveats: In zero-insertion analyses, partial confounding could arise from invariant MAIT and iNKT cells.

Each donor (without exception) was a healthy Caucasian. CDR3 length: 13 residues. Germline-derived CDR1 and CDR2 are SGHAT and FQNNGV. Trimming left V 4 bases short and J 7 bases short, with 11 bases between. The same sample was also used in a study of yellow fever vaccine responses in identical twins.

The sequence was collected from a woman aged 18-29 years in good health. V is TRBV11-2 and J is TRBJ2-1, with a tentative D call TRBD2 (5 bases). Source material: CD4+ T cells sorted from blood. The CDR3, as DNA: TGTGCCAGCAGCTACATACGGGGAAATGAGCAGTTCTTC. Residues: CASSYIRGNEQFF.